This TCR beta chain was identified in a study of control samples from healthy donors and cancer patients. Germline V gene data show CDR1 as GTSNPN and CDR2 as SVGIG (reference sequence). V lost 3 bases and J lost 7, with 15 bases in between. The CDR3 contains 13 residues. Some clones are missing from TCRdb's copy, which holds only in-frame ones; the method was immunoSEQ multiplex PCR. The sample yields about 170,000 clones, 90% to 95% seen once. The chain has TRBV30 and TRBJ1-2; D is possibly TRBD1 (5 bases). This receptor was obtained from a woman aged 30 to 39 in good health. The specimen sequenced was blood. The CDR3 nucleotides read TGTGCCTGGAGGGGGGGGAGGGGAGGTGGCTACACCTTC. This sequence encodes CAWRGGRGGGYTF.